The 3 T cell receptor beta chains reported below all come from one sample, sequenced in a study of T cells after yellow fever vaccination (dated by TCRdb to about 2019). Library method: 5' RACE. The data were produced on an Illumina NovaSeq 6000. TCRdb reprocessing: public reads trimmed at Q25 with fastp, clones called with MiXCR, in-frame beta chains kept. Every entry covers one CDR3 protein and lists the most common genes and DNA from its rows. The sample includes around 310,000 distinct CDR3 sequences, with approximately 4% observed a single time. Approximately 19% of the sample belongs to the ten largest clones. The treatment or condition label here, explained by the study, means: live attenuated yellow fever vaccine strain. Specimen: PBMCs, collected 15 days after the yellow fever booster vaccination. The receptors derive from a man aged 18-30 years who received the YFV17D yellow fever vaccine.

This clonotype was counted many times. The chain recombines TRBV20-1 with TRBJ2-7; D is undetermined. The V gene's germline CDR1 is DFQATT and CDR2 SNEGSKA (reference sequence). Trimming took off 0 bases at V and 2 bases at J, with 8 bases between the two ends. The length of the CDR3 is 13 residues. CDR3 loop: CSARDQQTYEQYV. CDR3 bases: TGCAGTGCTAGAGATCAACAGACCTACGAGCAGTACGTC.

In its sample, this clonotype was seen many times. The chain combines TRBV6-5 with TRBJ1-5; no firm D call. The CDR3 sequence is 13 residues long. The V and J ends lost 8 bases and 6 bases respectively, with 14 bases between them. Germline V CDR1 and CDR2: MNHEY, SVGAGI. The CDR3 region has the DNA TGTGCCAGCTGGAGAGGGAAGGGTCAGCCCCAGCATTTT. The encoded protein is CASWRGKGQPQHF.

In its sample, this clonotype was seen many times. V usage is TRBV4-3 and J usage is TRBJ2-5, with 7 positions matching TRBD1. The CDR3 length is 15 residues. Germline CDR1 is LGHNA and CDR2 is YSLEER. Losses at the gene ends were 3 bases for V and 5 bases for J; bases not matched to a gene: 9. In nucleotides, the CDR3 is TGCGCCAGCAGCCAGACAGGGTCCTCCGGGGAGACCCAGTACTTC. This sequence encodes CASSQTGSSGETQYF.